This T cell receptor (beta chain) was documented in a study of T cell responses to AZD1222 COVID-19 vaccine. Study-wide results and caveats: Close to half of spike-specific TCRs reportedly recognize unmutated variant regions.

The CDR3 runs to 16 residues. Per the germline V gene, CDR1 is SGHNT and CDR2 is YYREEE (reference sequence). V shed 4 bases and J 5 bases; nucleotides not matched to a gene: 12. For this clone: Its specificity is not known.

Generated by immunoSEQ multiplex PCR, the TCRdb table keeps only in-frame clones and is missing some. The sample comprises 150,000 to 160,000 clones, 88% of which are singletons, and 6.9% rests with the top ten. The genes are TRBV5-4 and TRBJ2-5, with TRBD1 matching 9 bases. This TCR was recovered from an adult who had recovered from COVID-19. The sequences come from peripheral blood, collected after recovery from COVID-19. CDR3 in amino acids: CASSTGQGIGSETQYF. The CDR3 DNA sequence: TGTGCCAGCAGCACGGGACAGGGTATTGGTTCGGAGACCCAGTACTTC.